A few counts support the clone carrying this T cell receptor (beta chain). Its antigen is still unknown. Every participating donor contributed 8.5 to 10 milliliters of peripheral blood through a draw. This CDR3 contains 14 residues. Germline CDR1 reads SEHNR; CDR2 reads FQNEAQ (reference sequence). V lost 5 bases, J lost 5 bases, and 16 bases lay in between. Primed by a sample-barcoded 5' primer and a J-beta primer mix, a second PCR proceeded for 7 to 11 cycles. MiXCR, run by TCRdb on the 5' RACE reads, gives a single entry per CDR3 protein. The sample has 750,000 to 1,000,000 distinct CDR3 sequences, about 27% seen once. The data derive from a study of blood T cells in healthy people across ages. General observations from the study: A roughly linear age-dependent decrease characterized TCR beta diversity per million T cells.

These data were also filed under a second study, of T cells of mothers and their children. From that paper: Each mother yielded more than 8 million TCR beta CDR3 reads. Each child yielded several million reads. Unrelated mother-child pairs always had slightly, but never significantly, lower normalized overlap than related pairs.

The receptor comes from a woman in her 40s in good health. The chain has TRBV7-9 and TRBJ2-7; D gene uncertain. What was sequenced was blood. CDR3 in amino acids: CASSQTPPADEQYF. The CDR3 DNA sequence: TGTGCCAGCAGCCAAACCCCTCCAGCCGACGAGCAGTACTTC.